These T cell receptor beta chains were read from a single sample in a study of cytomegalovirus exposure and HLA in healthy donors. Clones were read by immunoSEQ multiplex PCR, and TCRdb kept only the in-frame ones, dropping some. Among fewer than 85,000 clones listed, around 70% were seen once. The sample comprised PBMCs. The receptors here all came from a man aged 35 to 55 in good health and CMV-seropositive. CDR3s include the opening cysteine and the closing phenylalanine or tryptophan. D genes are given only for firm matches. The listing skips clone size in some rows; elsewhere it reads once, few, many or a size class.

abundance: once; j_gene: TRBJ1-2; d_gene: NA; v_gene: TRBV6-6; CDR3aa: CASSYSGRNGYTF; CDR3nt: TGTGCCAGCAGTTACTCGGGCAGGAATGGCTACACCTTC
abundance: NA; j_gene: TRBJ2-7; d_gene: NA; v_gene: TRBV2; CDR3aa: CASRRDQSSYEQYF; CDR3nt: TGTGCCAGCAGGCGGGACCAAAGCTCCTACGAGCAGTACTTC
abundance: NA; j_gene: TRBJ1-2; d_gene: NA; v_gene: TRBV9; CDR3aa: CASSVQDTAGYTF; CDR3nt: TGTGCCAGCAGCGTTCAGGACACTGCAGGCTACACCTTC
abundance: NA; j_gene: TRBJ1-4; d_gene: NA; v_gene: TRBV5-1; CDR3aa: CASSLDGNEKLFF; CDR3nt: TGCGCCAGCAGCTTGGACGGTAATGAAAAACTGTTTTTT
abundance: NA; j_gene: TRBJ2-5; d_gene: NA; v_gene: TRBV6-6; CDR3aa: CASSPEGAVKETQYF; CDR3nt: TGTGCCAGCAGTCCGGAAGGGGCCGTAAAAGAGACCCAGTACTTC
abundance: NA; j_gene: TRBJ1-2; d_gene: NA; v_gene: TRBV6-4; CDR3aa: CASSDSGGEGDYGYTF; CDR3nt: TGTGCCAGCAGTGACTCTGGGGGGGAGGGTGACTATGGCTACACCTTC
abundance: once; j_gene: TRBJ2-4; d_gene: NA; v_gene: TRBV6-6; CDR3aa: CASSQRQLAKNIQYF; CDR3nt: TGTGCCAGCAGCCAGAGACAGCTAGCCAAAAACATTCAGTACTTC
abundance: NA; j_gene: TRBJ2-3; d_gene: TRBD1; v_gene: TRBV11-2; CDR3aa: CASSLGAGTGSDTQYF; CDR3nt: TGTGCCAGCAGCTTAGGCGCCGGGACAGGGTCAGATACGCAGTATTTT
abundance: NA; j_gene: TRBJ2-7; d_gene: TRBD1; v_gene: TRBV5-1; CDR3aa: CASSLGAGQGAYEQYF; CDR3nt: TGCGCCAGCAGCTTGGGCGCGGGACAGGGGGCCTACGAGCAGTACTTC
abundance: NA; j_gene: TRBJ2-7; d_gene: TRBD2; v_gene: TRBV5-1; CDR3aa: CASSLGTTYEQYF; CDR3nt: TGCGCCAGCAGCTTAGGGACTACTTACGAGCAGTACTTC
abundance: NA; j_gene: TRBJ2-7; d_gene: TRBD2; v_gene: TRBV9; CDR3aa: CASSVSGESSYEQYF; CDR3nt: TGTGCCAGCAGCGTTAGCGGGGAGAGCTCCTACGAGCAGTACTTC
abundance: once; j_gene: TRBJ1-1; d_gene: TRBD1; v_gene: TRBV5-1; CDR3aa: CASSFTGVGTEAFF; CDR3nt: TGCGCCAGCAGCTTTACAGGGGTGGGCACTGAAGCTTTCTTT
abundance: once; j_gene: TRBJ1-4; d_gene: TRBD1; v_gene: TRBV25-1; CDR3aa: CASSWGMTGADEKLFF; CDR3nt: TGTGCCAGCAGTTGGGGAATGACAGGGGCGGATGAAAAACTGTTTTTT
abundance: NA; j_gene: TRBJ1-3; d_gene: TRBD1; v_gene: TRBV11-2; CDR3aa: CASSFTTGGSGNTIYF; CDR3nt: TGTGCCAGCAGCTTCACTACAGGGGGTTCTGGAAACACCATATATTTT
abundance: few; j_gene: TRBJ2-7; d_gene: NA; v_gene: TRBV30; CDR3aa: CAWSWSGQGVGEQYF; CDR3nt: TGTGCCTGGAGTTGGAGCGGGCAGGGGGTTGGGGAGCAGTACTTC
abundance: NA; j_gene: TRBJ2-1; d_gene: TRBD2; v_gene: TRBV4-2; CDR3aa: CASSQERLAGVGEQFF; CDR3nt: TGTGCCAGCAGCCAAGAACGACTAGCGGGGGTCGGGGAGCAGTTCTTC
abundance: NA; j_gene: TRBJ2-1; d_gene: TRBD1; v_gene: TRBV27; CDR3aa: CASSSDRGYNEQFF; CDR3nt: TGTGCCAGCAGCTCGGACAGGGGATACAATGAGCAGTTCTTC
abundance: NA; j_gene: TRBJ2-7; d_gene: NA; v_gene: TRBV5-1; CDR3aa: CASSLEAGTYEQYF; CDR3nt: TGCGCCAGCAGCTTGGAGGCGGGGACCTACGAGCAGTACTTC
abundance: once; j_gene: TRBJ2-7; d_gene: TRBD1; v_gene: TRBV9; CDR3aa: CASSAQQGAEQYF; CDR3nt: TGTGCCAGCAGCGCCCAACAGGGGGCCGAGCAGTACTTC
abundance: NA; j_gene: TRBJ2-6; d_gene: NA; v_gene: TRBV30; CDR3aa: CAWSVEGSFSGANVLTF; CDR3nt: TGTGCCTGGAGTGTTGAGGGTTCGTTCTCTGGGGCCAACGTCCTGACTTTC
abundance: NA; j_gene: TRBJ2-1; d_gene: TRBD2; v_gene: TRBV11-3; CDR3aa: CASSSGLGPINEQFF; CDR3nt: TGTGCCAGCAGCTCGGGACTAGGGCCGATCAATGAGCAGTTCTTC
abundance: NA; j_gene: TRBJ2-1; d_gene: TRBD2; v_gene: TRBV6-4; CDR3aa: CASSATSGSFNEQFF; CDR3nt: TGTGCCAGCAGTGCGACTAGCGGGTCCTTCAATGAGCAGTTCTTC